Sequencing of this T cell receptor (beta chain) was carried out in a study of regulatory T cells in long-lasting Graves disease. Findings and limits, study-wide: Persistent disease samples used TRBV28, TRBJ1-2 and TRBJ2-5 preferentially.

The sample's time point: newly diagnosed GD, antithyroid drugs for less than 3 months. The authors made the TCR library using RNA they extracted from PBMCs. Arm-PCR with iRepertoire HTBI primers amplified the CDR3 regions for these TCR beta libraries. TCRdb processed the multiplex PCR reads anew with MiXCR; each CDR3 protein has one entry. The profile covers about 310,000 distinct CDR3 sequences, with about 18% appearing a single time and about 39% taken by the ten largest. In germline, CDR1 is MNHEY, CDR2 SVGAGI. The CDR3 length is 17 residues. V trimming: 2 bases; J trimming: 1 base; junction bases outside the gene matches: 5. This clonotype occurred many times. Antigen: not known.

This chain joins TRBV6-5 and TRBJ1-3; 10 positions match TRBD1. The TCR comes from a female donor with Graves disease. Sequences were derived from peripheral blood mononuclear cells (PBMCs), sampled at new diagnosis, from a patient treated with antithyroid drugs. CDR3 amino acids: CASSYRGTGVSGNTIYF. The CDR3 DNA reads as TGTGCCAGCAGTTACCGCGGGACAGGGGTATCTGGAAACACCATATATTTT.